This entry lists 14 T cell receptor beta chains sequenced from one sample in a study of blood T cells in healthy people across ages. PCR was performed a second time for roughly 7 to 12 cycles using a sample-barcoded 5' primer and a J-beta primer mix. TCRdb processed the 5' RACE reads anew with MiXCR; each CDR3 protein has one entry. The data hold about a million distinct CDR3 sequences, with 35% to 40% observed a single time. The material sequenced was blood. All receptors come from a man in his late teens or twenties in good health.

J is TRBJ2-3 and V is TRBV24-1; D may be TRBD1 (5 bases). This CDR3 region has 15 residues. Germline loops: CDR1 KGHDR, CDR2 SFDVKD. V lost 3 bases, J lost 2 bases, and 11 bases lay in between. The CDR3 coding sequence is TGTGCCACCAGTGATCCCGACAGCGCCACAGATACGCAGTATTTT. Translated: CATSDPDSATDTQYF.

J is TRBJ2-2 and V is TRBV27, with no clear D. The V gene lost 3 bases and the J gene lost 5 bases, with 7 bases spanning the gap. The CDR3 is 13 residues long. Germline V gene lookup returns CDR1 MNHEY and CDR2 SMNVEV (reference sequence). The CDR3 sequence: CASSFARTGELFF. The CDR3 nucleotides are TGTGCCAGCAGTTTTGCAAGAACCGGGGAGCTGTTTTTT.

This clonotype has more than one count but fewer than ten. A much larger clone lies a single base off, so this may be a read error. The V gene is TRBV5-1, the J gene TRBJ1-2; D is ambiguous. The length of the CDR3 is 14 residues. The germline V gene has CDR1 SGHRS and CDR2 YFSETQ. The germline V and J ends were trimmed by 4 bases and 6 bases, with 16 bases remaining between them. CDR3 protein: CASSVRPGTDGYTF. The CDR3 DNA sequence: TGCGCCAGCAGCGTGCGTCCGGGTACCGATGGCTACACCTTC.

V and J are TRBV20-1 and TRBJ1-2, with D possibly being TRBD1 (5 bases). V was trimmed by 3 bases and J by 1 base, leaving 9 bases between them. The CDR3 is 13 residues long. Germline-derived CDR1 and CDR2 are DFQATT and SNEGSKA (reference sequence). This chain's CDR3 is CSARTGVNYGYTF. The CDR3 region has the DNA TGCAGTGCTAGGACGGGGGTTAACTATGGCTACACCTTC.

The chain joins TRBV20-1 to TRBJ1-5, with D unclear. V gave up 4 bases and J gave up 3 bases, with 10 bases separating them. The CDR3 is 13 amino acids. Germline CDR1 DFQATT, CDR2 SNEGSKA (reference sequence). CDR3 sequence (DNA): TGCAGTGCTAAACACCGGGACAATCAGCCCCAGCATTTT. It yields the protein CSAKHRDNQPQHF.

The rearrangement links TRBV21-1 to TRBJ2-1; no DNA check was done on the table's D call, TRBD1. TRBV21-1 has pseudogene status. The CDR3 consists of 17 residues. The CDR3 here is CASSTASWDTLDNEQFF. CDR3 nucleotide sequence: TGTGCCAGCAGCACCGCATCGTGGGACACTTTAGACAATGAGCAGTTCTTC.

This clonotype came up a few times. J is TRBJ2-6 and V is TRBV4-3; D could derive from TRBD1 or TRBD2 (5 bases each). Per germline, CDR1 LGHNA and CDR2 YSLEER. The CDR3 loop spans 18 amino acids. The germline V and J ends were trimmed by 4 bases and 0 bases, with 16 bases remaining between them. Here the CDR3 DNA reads TGCGCCAGCAGCCGATCCCCGGGACGTAACTCTGGGGCCAACGTCCTGACTTTC. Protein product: CASSRSPGRNSGANVLTF.

Here the CDR3 reads CASSLGQASSGTDTQYF. The CDR3 nucleotides are TGTGCCAGCAGCTTAGGACAAGCTTCATCCGGCACAGATACGCAGTATTTT. The V and J genes are TRBV7-2 and TRBJ2-3; no clear D. The germline V gene encodes CDR1 SGHTA and CDR2 FQGNSA. Trimming left V 1 base short and J 1 base short, with 15 bases between. The CDR3 is 17 amino acids.

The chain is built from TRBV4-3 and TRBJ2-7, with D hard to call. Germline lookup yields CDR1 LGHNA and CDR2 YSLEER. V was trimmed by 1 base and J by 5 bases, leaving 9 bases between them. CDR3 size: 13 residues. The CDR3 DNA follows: TGCGCCAGCAGCCAAGTAAGAGGAGACGAGCAGTACTTC. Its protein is CASSQVRGDEQYF.

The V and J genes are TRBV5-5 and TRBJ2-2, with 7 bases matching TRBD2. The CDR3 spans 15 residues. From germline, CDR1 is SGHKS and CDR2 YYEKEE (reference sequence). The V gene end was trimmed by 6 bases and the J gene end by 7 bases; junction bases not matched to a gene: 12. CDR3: CASNPAGVGFGELFF. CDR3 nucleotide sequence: TGTGCCAGCAACCCCGCGGGGGTGGGGTTCGGGGAGCTGTTTTTT.

CDR3: CSVLGGPEAFF. CDR3 DNA sequence: TGCAGCGTTCTCGGCGGGCCTGAAGCTTTCTTT. The gene calls are TRBV29-1 and TRBJ1-1; D gene ambiguous. The V gene's germline CDR1 is SQVTM and CDR2 ANQGSEA. This CDR3 spans 11 amino acids. Trimming removed 5 bases at V and 6 bases at J, with 10 bases between.

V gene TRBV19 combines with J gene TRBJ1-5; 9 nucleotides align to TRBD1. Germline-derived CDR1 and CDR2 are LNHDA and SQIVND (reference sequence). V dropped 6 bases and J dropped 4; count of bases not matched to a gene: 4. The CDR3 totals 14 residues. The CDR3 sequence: CASRTGGVNQPQHF. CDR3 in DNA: TGTGCCAGTAGGACAGGGGGGGTTAATCAGCCCCAGCATTTT.

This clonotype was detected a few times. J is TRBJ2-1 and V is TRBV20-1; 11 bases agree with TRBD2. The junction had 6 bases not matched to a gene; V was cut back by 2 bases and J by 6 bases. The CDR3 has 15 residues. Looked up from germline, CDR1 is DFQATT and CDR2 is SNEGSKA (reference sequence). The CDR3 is CSARTPGTSGNEQFF. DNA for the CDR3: TGCAGTGCTAGAACCCCGGGGACTAGCGGCAATGAGCAGTTCTTC.

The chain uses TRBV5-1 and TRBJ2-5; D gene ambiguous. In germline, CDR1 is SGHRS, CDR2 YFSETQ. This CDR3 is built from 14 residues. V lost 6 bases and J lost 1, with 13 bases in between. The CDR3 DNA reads TGCGCCAGCACCTCCATAGGGATCCAAGAGACCCAGTACTTC. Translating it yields CASTSIGIQETQYF.